A selection of T cell receptor beta chains follows, all from one sample in a study of T-cell reconstitution after alpha-beta-depleted transplantation in children. TCRdb re-derived calls from the PCR reads in MiXCR, one entry per CDR3 protein. The data show 500,000 or so distinct CDR3 sequences, with 30% to 35% seen just once and 2% to 3% held by the top ten. The source material was PBMCs from the stem cell graft donor, sampled from the stem cell graft. These receptors all stem from a human donor who donated a stem cell graft to a child with aplastic anemia. Each CDR3 is given with its conserved first and last residue. The D gene is left open where the match is weak. Not all rows give a size; the values are once, few, many and, for expanded clones, a class.

J gene: TRBJ2-7; D gene: TRBD1; V gene: TRBV20-1; clone size: .; CDR3 DNA: TGCAGTGCTAGAGAAAGACAGGGTCTGTACTTC; CDR3 protein: CSARERQGLYF
J gene: TRBJ2-3; D gene: .; V gene: TRBV18; clone size: .; CDR3 DNA: TGTGCCAGCTCAGATTCTAGGCCTACGCAGTATTTT; CDR3 protein: CASSDSRPTQYF
J gene: TRBJ1-2; D gene: .; V gene: TRBV6-2/TRBV6-3; clone size: .; CDR3 DNA: TGTGCCAGCAGTTCGGCGATCAGGAGCGTAGGTTGGAATGGCTACACCTTC; CDR3 protein: CASSSAIRSVGWNGYTF
J gene: TRBJ2-1; D gene: .; V gene: TRBV29-1; clone size: few; CDR3 DNA: TGCAGCGTTGAAGTGAGGGGCCGAACCTTAAATGAGCAGTTCTTC; CDR3 protein: CSVEVRGRTLNEQFF
J gene: TRBJ2-7; D gene: .; V gene: TRBV20-1; clone size: few; CDR3 DNA: TGCAGTGCTAGAGATCGACAGGTCTCCTACGAGCAGTACTTC; CDR3 protein: CSARDRQVSYEQYF
J gene: TRBJ2-5; D gene: TRBD2; V gene: TRBV27; clone size: .; CDR3 DNA: TGTGCCAGCAGTTTAGACGGGACTAGCGGAAACATGGGGGAGACCCAGTACTTC; CDR3 protein: CASSLDGTSGNMGETQYF
J gene: TRBJ1-1; D gene: TRBD1; V gene: TRBV29-1; clone size: .; CDR3 DNA: TGCAGCGGTAACCTGGACAGGAGGACTGAAGCTTTCTTT; CDR3 protein: CSGNLDRRTEAFF
J gene: TRBJ1-2; D gene: .; V gene: TRBV12-3/TRBV12-4; clone size: .; CDR3 DNA: TGTGCCAGCAGTTTAGCAGGGAGCGACTATGGCTACACCTTC; CDR3 protein: CASSLAGSDYGYTF
J gene: TRBJ2-1; D gene: TRBD2; V gene: TRBV29-1; clone size: .; CDR3 DNA: TGCAGCGCCCGCCTCGGGGGGAGCTCTTACAATGAGCAGTTCTTC; CDR3 protein: CSARLGGSSYNEQFF
J gene: TRBJ2-3; D gene: .; V gene: TRBV7-2; clone size: .; CDR3 DNA: TGTGCCAGCAGCCCCCAGGCTGGACTGAGCACAGATACGCAGTATTTT; CDR3 protein: CASSPQAGLSTDTQYF
J gene: TRBJ1-6; D gene: TRBD1; V gene: TRBV5-5; clone size: .; CDR3 DNA: TGTGCCAGCAGCTTCGACGGCGGGACAGGGGGCGTTAATTCACCCCTCCACTTT; CDR3 protein: CASSFDGGTGGVNSPLHF
J gene: TRBJ1-4; D gene: .; V gene: TRBV10-1; clone size: .; CDR3 DNA: TGCGCCAGAACTAACGGGGCTGAAAAACTGTTTTTT; CDR3 protein: CARTNGAEKLFF
J gene: TRBJ2-3; D gene: TRBD2; V gene: TRBV4-3; clone size: .; CDR3 DNA: TGCGCCAGCAGTAGCGGGAACCCTACAGATACGCAGTATTTT; CDR3 protein: CASSSGNPTDTQYF
J gene: TRBJ2-3; D gene: .; V gene: TRBV10-2; clone size: .; CDR3 DNA: TGCGCCTGTACCCTGGCTAGCGGCACAGATACGCAGTATTTT; CDR3 protein: CACTLASGTDTQYF
J gene: TRBJ2-5; D gene: .; V gene: TRBV10-1; clone size: .; CDR3 DNA: TGCGCCAGCAGTGAATCCGTCGGAACAGGGGAGACCCAGTACTTC; CDR3 protein: CASSESVGTGETQYF
J gene: TRBJ2-1; D gene: TRBD2; V gene: TRBV29-1; clone size: few; CDR3 DNA: TGCAGCGCAAGAGACAGGGGTTCATCCGGGACTAGCGGGAGAGGAAATGAGCAGTTCTTC; CDR3 protein: CSARDRGSSGTSGRGNEQFF
J gene: TRBJ2-7; D gene: TRBD1; V gene: TRBV7-8; clone size: .; CDR3 DNA: TGTGCCAGCAGCTGGGGACAGGGGGCGGCCGAGCAGTACTTC; CDR3 protein: CASSWGQGAAEQYF
J gene: TRBJ2-7; D gene: TRBD2; V gene: TRBV7-2; clone size: .; CDR3 DNA: TGTGCCAGCAGCTTAGCCCTTACTAGCGGTTCCTCCTACGAGCAGTACTTC; CDR3 protein: CASSLALTSGSSYEQYF
J gene: TRBJ2-3; D gene: TRBD2; V gene: TRBV27; clone size: few; CDR3 DNA: TGTGCCAGCAGTTATAGCGGGGGAGCAGATACGCAGTATTTT; CDR3 protein: CASSYSGGADTQYF
J gene: TRBJ2-3; D gene: TRBD2; V gene: TRBV11-2; clone size: .; CDR3 DNA: TGTGCCAGCAGCTTAGATTCCCGGGGACTAGCGGGAGAGGCAGATACGCAGTATTTT; CDR3 protein: CASSLDSRGLAGEADTQYF
J gene: TRBJ2-3; D gene: .; V gene: TRBV7-2; clone size: .; CDR3 DNA: TGTGCCAGCAGCTTAGGTCTCTTCCCCCAAGCGCAGTATTTT; CDR3 protein: CASSLGLFPQAQYF
J gene: TRBJ2-1; D gene: TRBD1; V gene: TRBV30; clone size: many; CDR3 DNA: TGTGCCTGGAGCTGGGACAGCGCGGACAATGAGCAGTTCTTC; CDR3 protein: CAWSWDSADNEQFF
J gene: TRBJ2-2; D gene: .; V gene: TRBV10-3; clone size: .; CDR3 DNA: TGTGCCATCAGCGGCACCGGGGAGCTGTTTTTT; CDR3 protein: CAISGTGELFF
J gene: TRBJ2-1; D gene: .; V gene: TRBV3-1; clone size: .; CDR3 DNA: TGTGCCAGCAGCCAAGATTCTAGCAGATACAATGAGCAGTTCTTC; CDR3 protein: CASSQDSSRYNEQFF
J gene: TRBJ1-1; D gene: .; V gene: TRBV28; clone size: .; CDR3 DNA: TGTGCCAGCAGTTCCCCTGGGGTTAGCTCTGAAGCTTTCTTT; CDR3 protein: CASSSPGVSSEAFF
J gene: TRBJ1-3; D gene: TRBD1; V gene: TRBV6-2/TRBV6-3; clone size: .; CDR3 DNA: TGTGCCAGCAGGCCCAATGGCCAAGGGGGCAAAGTAGCGGGAGGAAACACCATATATTTT; CDR3 protein: CASRPNGQGGKVAGGNTIYF
J gene: TRBJ2-1; D gene: TRBD2; V gene: TRBV20-1; clone size: .; CDR3 DNA: TGCAGTGCTAGTGCGGGAGGGAACCACAATGAGCAGTTCTTC; CDR3 protein: CSASAGGNHNEQFF
J gene: TRBJ1-2; D gene: .; V gene: TRBV12-3/TRBV12-4; clone size: few; CDR3 DNA: TGTGCCTCCAGAACCGGGGTCTCTAGTGGCTACACCTTC; CDR3 protein: CASRTGVSSGYTF
J gene: TRBJ2-3; D gene: .; V gene: TRBV20-1; clone size: .; CDR3 DNA: TGCAGTGCTAGTCGGGTCGAGAAGGGTTACACAGATACGCAGTATTTT; CDR3 protein: CSASRVEKGYTDTQYF
J gene: TRBJ1-1; D gene: TRBD1; V gene: TRBV27; clone size: .; CDR3 DNA: TGTGCCAGCGCCTCCGGGACAGGGATGTCGACTGAAGCTTTCTTT; CDR3 protein: CASASGTGMSTEAFF
J gene: TRBJ1-2; D gene: TRBD1; V gene: TRBV20-1; clone size: few; CDR3 DNA: TGCAGTGCTAGATACCTGGACAGGGGATACACCTTC; CDR3 protein: CSARYLDRGYTF
J gene: TRBJ2-1; D gene: .; V gene: TRBV20-1; clone size: .; CDR3 DNA: TGCAGTGCAACGGATTCGGGGTCTACCGGTGAGCAGTTCTTC; CDR3 protein: CSATDSGSTGEQFF
J gene: TRBJ1-2; D gene: .; V gene: TRBV5-1; clone size: few; CDR3 DNA: TGCGCCAGCAGCTTGGTTTATTTCACCTCATCTAAAACTAACTATGGCTACACCTTC; CDR3 protein: CASSLVYFTSSKTNYGYTF
J gene: TRBJ1-1; D gene: TRBD1; V gene: TRBV5-1; clone size: few; CDR3 DNA: TGCGCCAGCAGCCCATACGGACAGGGAGTGAACACTGAAGCTTTCTTT; CDR3 protein: CASSPYGQGVNTEAFF
J gene: TRBJ2-2; D gene: .; V gene: TRBV15; clone size: few; CDR3 DNA: TGTGCCACCAGCAGGTTGGACACCGGGGAGCTGTTTTTT; CDR3 protein: CATSRLDTGELFF
J gene: TRBJ2-3; D gene: .; V gene: TRBV20-1; clone size: few; CDR3 DNA: TGCAGTGCTAGTCTAGTCAGAGATACGCAGTATTTT; CDR3 protein: CSASLVRDTQYF
J gene: TRBJ2-3; D gene: TRBD2; V gene: TRBV11-2; clone size: few; CDR3 DNA: TGTGCCAGCAGCCTGCGGGCTAGCGGGCACCCCACAGATACGCAGTATTTT; CDR3 protein: CASSLRASGHPTDTQYF
J gene: TRBJ2-3; D gene: .; V gene: TRBV4-2; clone size: .; CDR3 DNA: TGTGCCAGCAGCCAAGATTATCCGGGACACACAGATACGCAGTATTTT; CDR3 protein: CASSQDYPGHTDTQYF
J gene: TRBJ2-3; D gene: TRBD2; V gene: TRBV7-2; clone size: few; CDR3 DNA: TGTGCCAGCAGCGCGGGGGGGGGAGATACGCAGTATTTT; CDR3 protein: CASSAGGGDTQYF
J gene: TRBJ1-2; D gene: .; V gene: TRBV29-1; clone size: .; CDR3 DNA: TGCAGCGTTGATGGACCTGCCTATGGCTACACCTTC; CDR3 protein: CSVDGPAYGYTF
J gene: TRBJ1-1; D gene: TRBD1; V gene: TRBV19; clone size: .; CDR3 DNA: TGTGCCAGTAGATACCGGGACAGGGGGCTCGGGAACACTGAAGCTTTCTTT; CDR3 protein: CASRYRDRGLGNTEAFF
J gene: TRBJ2-2; D gene: .; V gene: TRBV5-4; clone size: once; CDR3 DNA: TGTGCCAGCAGCCTCCTCGGGCGCTCGAACACCGGGGAGCTGTTTTTT; CDR3 protein: CASSLLGRSNTGELFF
J gene: TRBJ1-1; D gene: .; V gene: TRBV12-3/TRBV12-4; clone size: .; CDR3 DNA: TGTGCCAGCAGTTTGGCCCTCAAGGCTTTCTTT; CDR3 protein: CASSLALKAFF
J gene: TRBJ2-2; D gene: .; V gene: TRBV19; clone size: few; CDR3 DNA: TGTGCCAGTAGTAATGAGGTCACCGGGGAGCTGTTTTTT; CDR3 protein: CASSNEVTGELFF
J gene: TRBJ1-6; D gene: .; V gene: TRBV9; clone size: once; CDR3 DNA: TGTGCCAGCAGACCGGCGTGGCCGGTTAATTCACCCCTCCACTTT; CDR3 protein: CASRPAWPVNSPLHF
J gene: TRBJ2-5; D gene: .; V gene: TRBV11-2; clone size: .; CDR3 DNA: TGTGCCAGCAGCTTAACCAGACTACCACTAGAGACCCAGTACTTC; CDR3 protein: CASSLTRLPLETQYF
J gene: TRBJ1-6; D gene: .; V gene: TRBV12-3/TRBV12-4; clone size: .; CDR3 DNA: TGTGCCAGCACCGCCCGGGTCGCGAATAATTCACCCCTCCACTTT; CDR3 protein: CASTARVANNSPLHF
J gene: TRBJ2-1; D gene: TRBD2; V gene: TRBV7-8; clone size: few; CDR3 DNA: TGTGCCAGCAGTAACCCAGGAGGACTAGCGGGAGGACCCCTCTACAATGAGCAGTTCTTC; CDR3 protein: CASSNPGGLAGGPLYNEQFF
J gene: TRBJ2-1; D gene: .; V gene: TRBV12-3/TRBV12-4; clone size: .; CDR3 DNA: TGTGCCAGCAGTTTTGGGGGCCCCGACAATGAGCAGTTCTTC; CDR3 protein: CASSFGGPDNEQFF
J gene: TRBJ2-7; D gene: .; V gene: TRBV28; clone size: .; CDR3 DNA: TGTGCCAGCAGTGGGACGACGGGCGAGCAGTACTTC; CDR3 protein: CASSGTTGEQYF
J gene: TRBJ1-5; D gene: .; V gene: TRBV20-1; clone size: few; CDR3 DNA: TGCAGTGCTAGTAGGGGTCTCCAGCCCCAGCATTTT; CDR3 protein: CSASRGLQPQHF
J gene: TRBJ1-2; D gene: .; V gene: TRBV28; clone size: few; CDR3 DNA: TGTGCCAGCAGTTCGACGGAGTATGGCTACACCTTC; CDR3 protein: CASSSTEYGYTF
J gene: TRBJ1-2; D gene: TRBD1; V gene: TRBV29-1; clone size: .; CDR3 DNA: TGCAGCGTCGGACCGGGACAGGAGAATGGCTACACCTTC; CDR3 protein: CSVGPGQENGYTF